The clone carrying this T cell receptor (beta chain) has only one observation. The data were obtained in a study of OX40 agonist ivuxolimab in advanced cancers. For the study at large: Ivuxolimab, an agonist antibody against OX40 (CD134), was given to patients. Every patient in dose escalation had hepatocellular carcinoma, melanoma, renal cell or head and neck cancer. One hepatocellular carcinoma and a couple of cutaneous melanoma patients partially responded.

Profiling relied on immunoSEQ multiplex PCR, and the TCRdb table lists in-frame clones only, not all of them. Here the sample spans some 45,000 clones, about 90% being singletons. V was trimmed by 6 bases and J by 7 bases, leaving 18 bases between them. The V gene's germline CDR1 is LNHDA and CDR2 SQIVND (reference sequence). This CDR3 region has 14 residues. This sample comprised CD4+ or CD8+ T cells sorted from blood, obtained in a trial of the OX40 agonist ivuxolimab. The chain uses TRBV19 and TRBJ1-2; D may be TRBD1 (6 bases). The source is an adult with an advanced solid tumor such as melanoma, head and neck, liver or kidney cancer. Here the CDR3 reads CASSPQDRSGGYTF. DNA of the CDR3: TGTGCCAGTAGCCCCCAAGACAGGTCTGGTGGCTACACCTTC.